Listed below are T cell receptor beta chains from one sample, sequenced in a study of cytomegalovirus exposure and HLA in healthy donors. Produced via immunoSEQ multiplex PCR; TCRdb's table is partial and in-frame only. The sample holds some 140,000 clones, around four fifths seen once. The sample taken for sequencing was PBMCs. These receptors came from a male donor in good health and CMV-seropositive. CDR3s leave out the opening cysteine and the closing phenylalanine or tryptophan.

>TRBV6-1
ASSEWTGGGDTQY
>TRBV6-4
ASSDSPGQGQF
>TRBV6-4
ASSEGGGGTYNEQF
>TRBV27
ASRVGTGDNEQF
>TRBV6-6
ASSYTSIYYNEQF
>TRBV6-5
ASSYFTSGNTGELF
>TRBV5-4
ASSVDGRNTEAF
>TRBV7-6
ASSPLTGQGMHEQY
>TRBV20-1
SASLLYEQY
>TRBV4-3
ASSLGTSGGSGANVLT
>TRBV6-5
ATTSGGWETQY
>TRBV5-1
ASSLNNGELF
>TRBV5-6
ASSLGREYETQY
>TRBV19
ASSIGLYNEQF
>TRBV4-1
ASSQGPAGGYGYT
>TRBV7-9
ASSNGVGQGIHGQPQH
>TRBV21-1
ASSNSYGRAVYEQY
>TRBV6-5
ASSYSQGARETQY
>TRBV4-2
ASSQAPGNTEAF
>TRBV11-3
ASSLVSGVEAF
>TRBV30
AWSTPRTGILLGVISSGNTIY
>TRBV15
ATSRASGTSGYEQY
>TRBV28
ASIRADYSNQPQH
>TRBV27
ASTTRRDTRSLNEQY
>TRBV11-2
ASSWHRLDSSYNSPLH
>TRBV27
ASSFLQGWGDTQY
>TRBV5-1
ASSLEVEGTIYEQY
>TRBV5-1
ASSQDGGTGAEQY
>TRBV14
ASSQVRETQY
>TRBV5-1
ASSFRPGLAGGRAGELF
>TRBV5-1
ASSRGTSGDTNTGELF
>TRBV5-1
ASLQGAGGELF
>TRBV5-5
ASSLAQHTNSYEQY
>TRBV6-5
ASQGPYGYT
>TRBV9
ASSVRSAGELF
>TRBV18
ASSLGQGFNQPQH
>TRBV7-8
ASSWGISNPTGNTIY
>TRBV5-1
ASSSTPQRTGLGHGYT
>TRBV18
ASSPVGATGELF
>TRBV19
ASTDGGTSGNTIY
>TRBV5-6
ASSFDGRLTYEQY
>TRBV19
ASCPGTGLAYEQY
>TRBV10-1
ASSESSLADEQF
>TRBV4-2
ASSRGVPAEQF
>TRBV9
ASSVYGGPVTDTQY
>TRBV18
ASSPRDFRADTQY
>TRBV10-3
ATQDRNQPQH
>TRBV5-4
ASSLAGGWNTGELF
>TRBV4-2
ASSQQTGGYNEQF
>TRBV5-1
ASSLDQWANYNEQF
>TRBV11-2
ASSLDTSYEQY
>TRBV7-9
ASSPGAMNTEAF
>TRBV7-3
ASSLNGRGGDTQY